The entry below gives a single T cell receptor beta chain sequence along with its context. The trim removed 6 bases at V and 5 bases at J, leaving 13 bases unmatched. The CDR3 runs 16 residues. Germline V gives CDR1 SNHLY, CDR2 FYNNEI. In the authors' workflow: Amplification of reference gene primers was used by the study to estimate nucleated cell counts. Repertoires were generated with immunoSEQ multiplex PCR, while TCRdb's copy carries only in-frame clones and drops some. Clonal size and the V and J genes are those of that table, whereas D and trimming came from the DNA. The sample lists almost 85,000 clones, over 70% seen once, with less than 40% in the top ten. This sample was included in a study of blood T cell repertoires in COVID-19. Background on the study: Acute and convalescent COVID-19 specimens originated in the United States, Italy and Spain. From T cells, B-cell-depleted T cells, or PBMCs came the material, which was cDNA or gDNA.

The TCR sequence derives from an older man with active or convalescent COVID-19. The chain links TRBV2 to TRBJ1-2; 9 nucleotides agree with TRBD1. Sequencing was performed on peripheral blood. CDR3 loop: CASRATGTGYSYGYTF. As DNA, the CDR3 is TGTGCCAGCAGAGCGACCGGGACAGGGTACTCATATGGCTACACCTTC.